The 27 T cell receptor beta chains reported below all come from one sample, sequenced in a study of metastatic and nonmetastatic thyroid tumors (dated by TCRdb to 2019 to 2021). No patient had received any treatment before thyroid surgery. Libraries were prepared through PCR. The instrument given in TCRdb is Illumina HiSeq 4000. TCRdb's own reprocessing of the public reads used fastp at Q25 and MiXCR and kept productive beta chains. The sample table records some 15,000 clones; approximately 29% of these occur just once. Under 20% of the sample lies in the top ten. Sequencing was performed on tumor tissue. These receptor sequences come from a female donor with papillary thyroid cancer or a benign thyroid nodule (not recorded which). Some clones in this sample may be carry-over from other donors' samples.

This clone has a handful of counts. This rearrangement joins TRBV6-2 or TRBV6-3 to TRBJ2-3; 8 bases are shared with TRBD2. After removal of 2 bases from V and 6 bases from J, the junction contained 7 bases not matched to a gene. The CDR3 is made up of 15 amino acids. Germline CDR1 and CDR2: MNHEY and SVGEGT. CDR3: CASSYEIAGFDTQYF. DNA for the CDR3: TGTGCCAGCAGTTACGAGATAGCGGGGTTTGATACGCAGTATTTT.

This clone was counted many times. This chain joins TRBV4-2 and TRBJ2-7; 9 nucleotides line up with TRBD2. This CDR3 contains 15 residues. Germline lookup yields CDR1 LGHNA and CDR2 YNFKEQ. V shed 4 bases, J shed 1 base, and the junction held 5 bases outside the gene matches. CDR3 bases: TGTGCCAGCAGCCCGGGACTAGCCGAGTCCTACGAGCAGTACTTC. It is translated as CASSPGLAESYEQYF.

This clone came up a few times. The genes are TRBV29-1 and TRBJ2-7, with 9 nucleotides matching TRBD1. The germline gives CDR1 SQVTM, CDR2 ANQGSEA. Germline trimming cut 4 bases from V and 4 bases from J; bases unmatched to any gene: 2. The CDR3 is made up of 12 amino acids. The CDR3 DNA sequence: TGCAGCGTTGGACAGGGGGTTTACGAGCAGTACTTC. It yields the protein CSVGQGVYEQYF.

This clone was found a few times. The V call is TRBV12-3 or TRBV12-4, the J call TRBJ1-3; 7 bases agree with TRBD1. This CDR3 is 15 amino acids long. Unmatched junction bases numbered 8, after V lost 5 bases and J lost 4 bases. CDR3 loop: CASSPGGAPGNTIYF. The CDR3, as DNA: TGTGCCAGCAGTCCAGGGGGGGCACCAGGAAACACCATATATTTT.

This clone came up many times. The CDR3 protein is CASSPHTPLVRANVLTF. DNA for the CDR3: TGTGCCAGCAGTCCCCATACACCGCTCGTTAGGGCCAACGTCCTGACTTTC. V is TRBV28 and J is TRBJ2-6; D is unclear. CDR3 length equals 17 residues. CDR1 is MDHEN and CDR2 is SYDVKM in the germline V gene. Trimming shortened V by 5 bases and J by 5 bases, and 19 bases separated the two germline ends.

V is TRBV6-4 and J is TRBJ2-1, with D uncertain. Per germline, CDR1 MRHNA and CDR2 SNTAGT. The CDR3 runs to 17 residues. V dropped 0 bases and J dropped 0 bases, with 12 bases sitting between them. Here the CDR3 reads CASSDSYGTASYNEQFF. The CDR3 region has the DNA TGTGCCAGCAGTGACTCCTATGGTACAGCCTCCTACAATGAGCAGTTCTTC.

This chain joins TRBV11-2 and TRBJ2-2; D possibly matches TRBD1 or TRBD2 (7 bases each). Trimming took 0 bases from V and 0 from J, leaving 11 bases between them. The V gene's germline CDR1 is SGHAT and CDR2 FQNNGV. The CDR3 runs 17 residues. The CDR3 nucleotides read TGTGCCAGCAGCTTAGAGGGGGGGACAGCGAACACCGGGGAGCTGTTTTTT. Translated: CASSLEGGTANTGELFF.

This clone was seen a handful of times. The chain combines TRBV27 with TRBJ2-2, with 11 bases identical to TRBD2. The length of the CDR3 is 15 residues. The junction had 5 bases not matched to a gene; V was cut back by 6 bases and J by 5 bases. CDR1 MNHEY and CDR2 SMNVEV come from the germline V gene (reference sequence). In DNA, the CDR3 is TGTGCCAGCAGACTAGCGGGAGTTCTTACCGGGGAGCTGTTTTTT. It yields the protein CASRLAGVLTGELFF.

This clone is termed medium-sized. V is TRBV5-1 and J is TRBJ1-2, with a possible D match to TRBD1 (6 bases). Germline assignment: CDR1 SGHRS and CDR2 YFSETQ. Between the trimmed V and J ends, which lost 2 bases and 2 bases, there was a span of 13 bases. The CDR3 length is 15 residues. CDR3 sequence reads: CASSFTPQGNYGYTF. CDR3 DNA: TGCGCCAGCAGCTTTACCCCACAGGGAAACTATGGCTACACCTTC.

This clone has a handful of counts. V and J are TRBV6-1 and TRBJ2-1; D uncertain. There are 11 residues in the CDR3. The germline gives CDR1 MNHNS, CDR2 SASEGT. Trimming took off 3 bases at V and 7 bases at J, with 4 bases between the two ends. CDR3 coding DNA: TGTGCCAGCAGTGACGGAAATGAGCAGTTCTTC. It is translated as CASSDGNEQFF.

By share, this clone ranks as medium-sized. The chain carries TRBV2 and TRBJ2-7, with TRBD2 as a possible D gene (5 bases). CDR3 size: 13 residues. Germline values: CDR1 SNHLY, CDR2 FYNNEI. V gave up 4 bases and J gave up 2 bases, with 9 bases separating them. The CDR3 region has the DNA TGTGCCAGCAGTGTACGGGGTCCCTACGAGCAGTACTTC. It yields the protein CASSVRGPYEQYF.

This clone has a count of ten or more. This may be a read error, as it is one base from a much larger clone. The sample holds other DNA sequences that translate to the same CDR3. The chain joins TRBV20-1 to TRBJ1-1; D is unresolved. The CDR3 covers 12 residues. Germline V gene sequence: CDR1 DFQATT, CDR2 SNEGSKA (reference sequence). For the CDR3, the DNA is TGCAGTGCTAGGGAACCTTACACCGAAGCTTTCTTT. Amino acids: CSAREPYTEAFF.

At least ten counts were recorded for this clone. The J gene is TRBJ2-1, the V gene TRBV28; maybe TRBD2 (6 bases). The CDR3 covers 16 residues. Trimming removed 2 bases at V and 0 bases at J, with 11 bases between. Germline V gene sequence: CDR1 MDHEN, CDR2 SYDVKM. DNA of the CDR3: TGTGCCAGCAGTTTAGGGGGGAGTCGCTCCTACAATGAGCAGTTCTTC. As protein: CASSLGGSRSYNEQFF.

The chain is built from TRBV20-1 and TRBJ1-3, with a possible D match to TRBD1 (6 bases). The length of the CDR3 is 14 residues. Trimming pared 3 bases from V and 4 bases from J, leaving 13 bases between. The germline CDR1 and CDR2 sequences are DFQATT and SNEGSKA (reference sequence). CDR3 sequence reads: CSARPLGQGNTIYF. The CDR3 nucleotides read TGCAGTGCTAGGCCTCTCGGACAGGGAAACACCATATATTTT.

This clone was observed a handful of times. The conserved closing phenylalanine or tryptophan is absent in this CDR3, likely reflecting a read error. The V and J genes are TRBV6-1 and TRBJ2-7; maybe TRBD1 (6 bases). The CDR3 extends over 14 amino acids. CDR1 MNHNS and CDR2 SASEGT come from the germline V gene. Trimming cost V 5 bases and J 1 base, with 12 bases left between them. CDR3 DNA sequence: TGTGCCAGCAGTTCGAGGACAGAGTCCTACGAGCAGTACCTC. Its protein is CASSSRTESYEQYL.

This chain joins TRBV7-8 and TRBJ1-6; D gene ambiguous. The CDR3 totals 17 residues. The germline V gene encodes CDR1 SGHVS and CDR2 FQNEAQ. V was pared by 4 bases and J by 0 bases, with 13 bases between. This CDR3 reads CASSSLAGGSYNSPLHF. The DNA for the CDR3 is TGTGCCAGCAGCTCCCTCGCGGGAGGCTCCTATAATTCACCCCTCCACTTT.

In its sample, this clone ranks as large. V and J are TRBV9 and TRBJ1-6; no definite D call. Germline CDR1 SGDLS, CDR2 YYNGEE. This CDR3 region has 16 residues. V dropped 0 bases and J dropped 0 bases, with 7 bases sitting between them. In DNA, the CDR3 is TGTGCCAGCAGCGTAGGGAGCAGCTCCTATAATTCACCCCTCCACTTT. Residues: CASSVGSSSYNSPLHF. The variable domain in full, with the rest retrieved from reference TRBV9 and TRBJ1-6, is DSGVTQTPKHLITATGQRVTLRCSPRSGDLSVYWYQQSLDQGLQFLIQYYNGEERAKGNILERFSAQQFPDLHSELNLSSLELGDSALYFCASSVGSSSYNSPLHFGNGTRLTVT.

This chain links TRBV20-1 with TRBJ2-7, with 10 bases fitting TRBD1. The ends lost 3 bases at V and 3 bases at J; junction bases unmatched: 8. Germline CDR1 is DFQATT and CDR2 is SNEGSKA (reference sequence). There are 15 residues in the CDR3. The DNA for the CDR3 is TGCAGTGCTAGGCACCGGGACAGGGGATACTACGAGCAGTACTTC. Residues: CSARHRDRGYYEQYF.

This clone was observed a handful of times. The chain links TRBV2 to TRBJ2-7; 9 bases are shared with TRBD2. V was clipped by 8 bases and J by 5 bases; unmatched bases: 13. Germline CDR1 SNHLY, CDR2 FYNNEI. This CDR3 has 15 amino acids. The CDR3 DNA reads as TGTGCCAGCCTTGTCGCGGGAGGGCCCAATGACGAGCAGTACTTC. Its translation is CASLVAGGPNDEQYF.

This clone was observed a few times. The V gene is TRBV6-1, the J gene TRBJ1-5; TRBD1 aligns across 7 bases. The germline V gene encodes CDR1 MNHNS and CDR2 SASEGT. The CDR3 loop spans 15 amino acids. With 7 bases clipped from V and 7 bases from J, the junction kept 13 bases outside the gene matches. The CDR3 is CASTGHTGANQPQHF. The CDR3 DNA is TGTGCCAGCACCGGACACACAGGGGCGAACCAGCCCCAGCATTTT.

The chain has TRBV7-8 and TRBJ2-4; 7 nucleotides line up with TRBD1. The CDR3 loop spans 18 amino acids. Trimming at V came to 1 base and at J to 0 bases, leaving 9 bases not matched to a gene. Germline assignment: CDR1 SGHVS and CDR2 FQNEAQ. The CDR3 DNA reads as TGTGCCAGCAGCTTAGGAACACCGGGACAGATAGCCAAAAACATTCAGTACTTC. It translates to CASSLGTPGQIAKNIQYF.

A word on this clone: The junction and the germline gene differ at one end; a read error may be behind it. The chain is built from TRBV4-2 and TRBJ2-1; D might be TRBD2 (5 bases). Germline-derived CDR1 and CDR2 are LGHNA and YNFKEQ. The CDR3 is 18 amino acids. CDR3 in DNA: TGTGCCAGCAGCCCAGACATCGAGGTGGGGAGCTCCTACAATGAGCGGTTCTTC. This codes for CASSPDIEVGSSYNERFF.

This clone was found a few times. V is TRBV7-9 and J is TRBJ2-7; D uncertain. CDR1 and CDR2 from the germline V gene are SEHNR and FQNEAQ (reference sequence). V dropped 1 base and J dropped 5 bases, with 6 bases sitting between them. The length of the CDR3 is 12 residues. The CDR3 nucleotides read TGTGCCAGCAGCTTAGGGGAAGACGAGCAGTACTTC. As protein: CASSLGEDEQYF. Full variable domain (missing parts from reference TRBV7-9 and TRBJ2-7): DTGVSQNPRHKITKRGQNVTFRCDPISEHNRLYWYRQTLGQGPEFLTYFQNEAQLEKSRLLSDRFSAERPKGSFSTLEIQRTEQGDSAMYLCASSLGEDEQYFGPGTRLTVT.

The chain has TRBV30 and TRBJ2-3; 9 bases match TRBD2. CDR3 length: 16 amino acids. CDR1 GTSNPN and CDR2 SVGIG come from the germline V gene (reference sequence). With V trimmed by 4 bases and J by 0 bases, 8 bases remained unmatched. CDR3 amino acids: CAWMRAGGTSTDTQYF. In nucleotides, the CDR3 is TGTGCCTGGATGCGAGCGGGAGGCACTAGCACAGATACGCAGTATTTT.

Within the sample, this clone is medium-sized. The chain employs TRBV28 and TRBJ2-3; possible D gene TRBD1, 5 bases. In germline, CDR1 is MDHEN, CDR2 SYDVKM. The V end was cut by 5 bases, the J end by 7 bases, with 10 bases between. This CDR3 has 12 amino acids. CDR3 amino acids: CASSMQGYTQYF. CDR3 bases: TGTGCCAGCAGTATGCAGGGTTATACGCAGTATTTT.

The rearrangement links TRBV20-1 to TRBJ2-1; 7 bases line up with TRBD2. This CDR3 has 15 residues. The V and J ends lost 1 base and 5 bases, in that order; junction bases with no gene match: 8. In germline, CDR1 is DFQATT, CDR2 SNEGSKA (reference sequence). The CDR3 DNA follows: TGCAGTGCTAGAGCAGGTGGGAGGGTCCACAATGAGCAGTTCTTC. Protein: CSARAGGRVHNEQFF.

This clone is medium-sized by share. The chain employs TRBV20-1 and TRBJ1-1, with TRBD1 identical over 9 bases. V shed 5 bases, J shed 4 bases, and the junction held 11 bases outside the gene matches. CDR1 is DFQATT, CDR2 SNEGSKA, per germline (reference sequence). The CDR3 spans 15 residues. The CDR3 reads CSARPGTGTGTEAFF. DNA for the CDR3: TGCAGTGCTCGTCCCGGGACAGGGACGGGCACTGAAGCTTTCTTT.